This T cell receptor (beta chain) stems from a study of identical twins. The germline V gene has CDR1 MDHEN and CDR2 SYDVKM. The CDR3 loop spans 14 amino acids. Trimming cost V 3 bases and J 4 bases, with 13 bases left between them. MiXCR, applied by TCRdb to the 5' RACE reads, yields one record per CDR3 protein. Among some 500,000 distinct CDR3 sequences listed, 9.6% were seen once. Concerning this clonotype: Its antigen is unidentified.

Study-level findings and limits: In monozygotic twins, models underestimated the sharing of out-of-frame TCR alpha. Abundant beta clonotypes from cord blood had fewer insertions, unlike memory repertoires, which showed none.

The sample was also reused in another study, on yellow fever vaccine responses in identical twins.

Sequencing was carried out using PBMCs. This TCR came from a woman aged 18-29 years in good health. The genes are TRBV28 and TRBJ2-7, with D possibly matching TRBD1 (5 bases). CDR3 nucleotide sequence: TGTGCCAGCAGTTTCCAGGGTGATTGGTACGAGCAGTACTTC. Protein product: CASSFQGDWYEQYF.